Listed here are 26 T cell receptor beta chains from one sample, sequenced in a study of T-cell reconstitution after alpha-beta-depleted transplantation in children. A TCRbeta library incorporating unique molecular identifiers was prepared. From the PCR reads, TCRdb called clonotypes with MiXCR, one entry per CDR3 protein. This table has about 690,000 distinct CDR3 sequences, approximately 16% appearing once. Sequenced material: PBMCs from the stem cell graft donor, taken from the stem cell graft. Every receptor here comes from a human donor who donated a stem cell graft to a child with acute myeloid leukemia.

This clonotype has at least ten counts. V usage is TRBV9 and J usage is TRBJ1-6; unclear D gene. This CDR3 is 13 amino acids long. CDR1 SGDLS and CDR2 YYNGEE come from the germline V gene. Trimming shortened V by 2 bases and J by 8 bases, and 8 bases separated the two germline ends. The CDR3 sequence: CASSVRSDSPLHF. Written as DNA, the CDR3 is TGTGCCAGCAGCGTCAGGTCGGATTCACCCCTCCACTTT.

The sample holds a few counts of this clonotype. The genes are TRBV11-2 and TRBJ2-7; maybe TRBD1 (6 bases). Trimming pared 5 bases from V and 5 bases from J, leaving 13 bases between. The CDR3 contains 13 residues. Germline values: CDR1 SGHAT, CDR2 FQNNGV. CDR3 sequence reads: CASSIDRLNEQYV. CDR3 sequence (DNA): TGTGCCAGCAGCATTGACAGGCTTAACGAGCAGTACGTC.

This clonotype was counted ten times or more. The chain links TRBV7-2 to TRBJ2-2; D remains ambiguous. In germline, CDR1 is SGHTA, CDR2 FQGNSA. The CDR3 runs to 12 residues. V lost 9 bases to trimming and J lost 8 bases, with 13 bases between them. CDR3 residues: CARLGPVGELFF. The CDR3 DNA sequence: TGTGCCAGGCTCGGGCCTGTGGGGGAGCTGTTTTTT.

V gene TRBV28 combines with J gene TRBJ2-5, with D hard to call. The CDR3 has 14 residues. V was cut by 2 bases and J by 3 bases, with 10 bases left in between. Germline CDR1 is MDHEN and CDR2 is SYDVKM. CDR3 DNA sequence: TGTGCCAGCAGTTTACCGCGGCCAGAAGAGACCCAGTACTTC. Its translation is CASSLPRPEETQYF.

The sample holds many counts of this clonotype. This CDR3 is CSAREDRAEQYF. The CDR3 region has the DNA TGCAGTGCTAGAGAAGACAGGGCCGAGCAGTACTTC. This sequence joins TRBV20-1 and TRBJ2-7; 7 bases agree with TRBD1. The CDR3 is made up of 12 amino acids. The germline V gene encodes CDR1 DFQATT and CDR2 SNEGSKA (reference sequence). V dropped 0 bases and J dropped 6; count of bases not matched to a gene: 2.

This clonotype was observed a handful of times. The J gene is TRBJ2-2, the V gene TRBV6-1, with D possibly matching TRBD2 (6 bases). Trimming took 6 bases from V and 5 from J, leaving 16 bases between them. Germline V gene lookup returns CDR1 MNHNS and CDR2 SASEGT. The CDR3 runs 15 residues. In DNA form, the CDR3 reads TGTGCCAGCAGATTCAGGGACTCCCCGACCGGGGAGCTGTTTTTT. Translating gives CASRFRDSPTGELFF.

The sample holds a few counts of this clonotype. The chain recombines TRBV7-2 with TRBJ2-3; 8 nucleotides agree with TRBD1. After removal of 5 bases from V and 1 base from J, the junction contained 8 bases not matched to a gene. Looked up from germline, CDR1 is SGHTA and CDR2 is FQGNSA. The CDR3 contains 16 residues. The CDR3 loop is CASSISRGRGTDTQYF. The CDR3 DNA is TGTGCCAGCAGCATCTCCAGGGGGCGAGGCACAGATACGCAGTATTTT. The variable domain in full, completed from reference TRBV7-2 and TRBJ2-3, reads GAGVSQSPSNKVTEKGKDVELRCDPISGHTALYWYRQSLGQGLEFLIYFQGNSAPDKSGLPSDRFSAERTGGSVSTLTIQRTQQEDSAVYLCASSISRGRGTDTQYFGPGTRLTVL.

This clonotype was counted a few times. This sequence joins TRBV20-1 and TRBJ2-2; 9 bases are a match to TRBD2. CDR1 and CDR2 (germline): DFQATT, SNEGSKA (reference sequence). V shed 5 bases, J shed 5 bases, and the junction held 9 bases outside the gene matches. The CDR3 covers 15 residues. CDR3 nucleotide sequence: TGCAGTGCTCCCGAAGGGACTAGCAAGACCGGGGAGCTGTTTTTT. It specifies CSAPEGTSKTGELFF.

Turning to this clonotype: A much larger clone lies one base from this, so it may be a read error. V usage is TRBV20-1 and J usage is TRBJ1-5, with 9 positions matching TRBD1. Germline V CDR1 and CDR2: DFQATT, SNEGSKA (reference sequence). This CDR3 spans 17 amino acids. V was clipped by 8 bases and J by 1 base; unmatched bases: 15. The CDR3 nucleotides read TGCAGTACTACAGCCGGGACAGGGTCCTTAAGCAATCAGCCCCAGCATTTT. Translation gives CSTTAGTGSLSNQPQHF.

This clonotype has a handful of counts. V is TRBV6-1 and J is TRBJ2-5, with 9 bases lining up with TRBD1. The length of the CDR3 is 15 residues. V shed 6 bases, J shed 5 bases, and the junction held 10 bases outside the gene matches. Germline assignment: CDR1 MNHNS and CDR2 SASEGT. This CDR3 reads CASSPRTGVVETQYF. In DNA, the CDR3 is TGTGCCAGCAGCCCACGGACAGGGGTTGTGGAGACCCAGTACTTC.

This clonotype has at least ten counts. V usage is TRBV11-2 and J usage is TRBJ2-1; TRBD1 aligns across 9 bases. Germline V lookup: CDR1 SGHAT, CDR2 FQNNGV. With V trimmed by 5 bases and J by 8 bases, 7 bases remained unmatched. CDR3 length: 14 amino acids. The CDR3 sequence is CASSAGQGSYEQFF. In nucleotides, the CDR3 is TGTGCCAGCAGCGCGGGACAGGGCTCTTATGAGCAGTTCTTC.

In its sample, this clonotype was seen a few times. The genes are TRBV7-2 and TRBJ2-6; D remains unclear. The germline V and J ends were trimmed by 5 bases and 6 bases, with 14 bases remaining between them. The CDR3 contains 15 residues. CDR1 is SGHTA, CDR2 FQGNSA, per germline. CDR3 in amino acids: CASSLAPSVANVLTF. CDR3 nucleotide sequence: TGTGCCAGCAGCCTGGCACCATCGGTGGCCAACGTCCTGACTTTC.

This clonotype has ten or more counts. The V gene is TRBV20-1, the J gene TRBJ1-1; TRBD1 agrees at 8 bases. The CDR3 totals 14 residues. J lost 3 bases, V lost 5 bases, and 8 bases had no gene match. In germline, CDR1 is DFQATT, CDR2 SNEGSKA (reference sequence). CDR3 DNA sequence: TGCAGTGCTCCCGGACAGGGTAGGGACACTGAAGCTTTCTTT. It specifies CSAPGQGRDTEAFF.

V usage is TRBV20-1 and J usage is TRBJ2-7, with 7 bases lining up with TRBD2. Germline V CDR1 and CDR2: DFQATT, SNEGSKA (reference sequence). The CDR3 sequence is 14 residues long. V shed 3 bases and J 0 bases; nucleotides not matched to a gene: 5. CDR3 sequence reads: CSARWGGDSYEQYF. DNA for the CDR3: TGCAGTGCTAGGTGGGGGGGGGACTCCTACGAGCAGTACTTC.

This clonotype was counted at least ten times. The V gene is TRBV20-1, the J gene TRBJ1-5, with TRBD1 as a possible D gene (5 bases). V was clipped by 0 bases and J by 11 bases, with 14 bases between them. The CDR3 sequence is 13 residues long. Germline CDR1 and CDR2: DFQATT and SNEGSKA (reference sequence). CDR3 in DNA: TGCAGTGCTAGAGATAACCGGGGAGGGGCCCAGCATTTT. Its translation: CSARDNRGGAQHF.

This chain connects TRBV13 to TRBJ2-3; 9 bases are a match to TRBD1. This CDR3 spans 16 amino acids. Germline lookup yields CDR1 PRHDT and CDR2 FYEKMQ (reference sequence). V lost 4 bases and J lost 4; bases outside the gene matches: 9. This CDR3 reads CASSSDRDRVADTQYF. CDR3 sequence (DNA): TGTGCCAGCAGCTCCGACCGGGACAGGGTCGCAGATACGCAGTATTTT.

This clonotype was counted between two and nine times. In nucleotides, the CDR3 is TGTGCCACCAGTGCCGGGACTAGTACCTACAATGAGCAGTTCTTC. Residues: CATSAGTSTYNEQFF. The V gene is TRBV24-1, the J gene TRBJ2-1; 8 bases are shared with TRBD2. The CDR3 sequence is 15 residues long. Germline CDR1 is KGHDR and CDR2 is SFDVKD. The V and J ends lost 5 bases and 2 bases, in that order; junction bases with no gene match: 4.

This clonotype occurred many times. The chain carries TRBV9 and TRBJ2-2; 10 bases line up with TRBD1. The CDR3 runs 16 residues. V was pared by 0 bases and J by 7 bases, with 6 bases of the junction left unmatched. Germline-derived CDR1 and CDR2 are SGDLS and YYNGEE. CDR3 sequence: CASSVGQGAGGGELFF. The DNA for the CDR3 is TGTGCCAGCAGCGTAGGACAGGGGGCTGGAGGCGGGGAGCTGTTTTTT. The full variable domain, rest sourced from reference TRBV9 and TRBJ2-2, is DSGVTQTPKHLITATGQRVTLRCSPRSGDLSVYWYQQSLDQGLQFLIQYYNGEERAKGNILERFSAQQFPDLHSELNLSSLELGDSALYFCASSVGQGAGGGELFFGEGSRLTVL.

J is TRBJ2-5 and V is TRBV9; D possibly corresponds to TRBD1 (6 bases). The V gene lost 3 bases and the J gene lost 2 bases, with 14 bases spanning the gap. The CDR3 runs to 15 residues. Per germline, CDR1 SGDLS and CDR2 YYNGEE. CDR3 DNA sequence: TGTGCCAGCAGCGCCGAAGGGACATTACAAGAGACCCAGTACTTC. Its translation is CASSAEGTLQETQYF.

Here the CDR3 reads CASSKPWRGGTDTQYF. In nucleotides, the CDR3 is TGTGCCAGCAGCAAACCGTGGCGGGGGGGCACAGATACGCAGTATTTT. V gene TRBV21-1 combines with J gene TRBJ2-3; no DNA check was done on the table's D call, TRBD2. TRBV21-1 is deemed a pseudogene. The CDR3 totals 16 residues.

In its sample, this clonotype was seen many times. The rearrangement uses TRBV9 and TRBJ2-3; D gene unclear. CDR3 length equals 17 residues. V shed 0 bases and J shed 1 base, with 15 bases lying between them. Germline CDR1 reads SGDLS; CDR2 reads YYNGEE. CDR3 in amino acids: CASSVAARKGGTDTQYF. CDR3 coding DNA: TGTGCCAGCAGCGTAGCTGCCAGGAAAGGAGGCACAGATACGCAGTATTTT.

This clonotype was recorded many times. The chain couples TRBV20-1 to TRBJ2-1, with D possibly being TRBD1 or TRBD2 (6 bases each). CDR3 size: 15 residues. The germline V gene encodes CDR1 DFQATT and CDR2 SNEGSKA (reference sequence). With 2 bases removed from V and 5 bases from J, the gap between germline ends came to 16 bases. CDR3 DNA: TGCAGTGCTAGACCAACAGGGTCGGGAGACAATGAGCAGTTCTTC. It specifies CSARPTGSGDNEQFF.

The CDR3 protein is CASSPRTEKETQYF. In DNA form, the CDR3 reads TGCGCCAGCAGCCCGCGGACAGAGAAAGAGACCCAGTACTTC. The genes are TRBV5-1 and TRBJ2-5, with D perhaps TRBD1 (6 bases). CDR1 is SGHRS and CDR2 is YFSETQ in the germline V gene. The V gene lost 4 bases and the J gene lost 3 bases, with 13 bases spanning the gap. This CDR3 is 14 amino acids long.

In its sample, this clonotype was seen many times. V usage is TRBV12-3 or TRBV12-4 and J usage is TRBJ1-2; D may be TRBD1 (5 bases). The length of the CDR3 is 13 residues. Trimming removed 6 bases from V and 5 bases from J, with 13 bases in between. The CDR3 DNA follows: TGTGCCAGCAGCTTACCCAGACAGTATGGCTACACCTTC. The encoded protein is CASSLPRQYGYTF.

The chain has TRBV6-4 and TRBJ1-1; a possible D gene is TRBD1 (5 bases). Per germline, CDR1 MRHNA and CDR2 SNTAGT. The V end lost 4 bases, the J end lost 1 base, and 13 bases lay between the germline ends. CDR3 length equals 15 residues. The DNA of the CDR3 is TGTGCCAGCAGTGCGCAATGGGGGAGGAACACTGAAGCTTTCTTT. It specifies CASSAQWGRNTEAFF.

The genes are TRBV6-2 or TRBV6-3 and TRBJ1-2; D remains unclear. The V gene lost 2 bases and the J gene lost 2 bases, with 6 bases spanning the gap. CDR1 is MNHEY, CDR2 SVGEGT, per germline. The CDR3 covers 13 residues. CDR3 sequence (DNA): TGTGCCAGCAGTTACGGAACGAACTATGGCTACACCTTC. Translated, it gives CASSYGTNYGYTF.